The rows below give T cell receptor beta chains drawn from one sample of a study of blood T cell repertoires in COVID-19. Sequencing was performed with immunoSEQ multiplex PCR; in TCRdb, only in-frame clones are kept and a portion is missing. Among approximately 270,000 clones listed, around 89% were seen once. What was sequenced was peripheral blood. The source is a young man with acute or convalescent COVID-19. The CDR3 runs from the conserved cysteine through the conserved F or W. The D gene is left open where the match is weak. Size is stated for part of the rows, as once, few or many counts, or as a class when the clone is expanded.

NA	TRBD1	TRBJ2-3	TRBV7-3	CASSLQGAAADTQYF	TGTGCCAGCAGCTTACAGGGGGCGGCAGCAGATACGCAGTATTTT
NA	NA	TRBJ1-1	TRBV6-1	CASSEAPPGGAFLGMNTEAFF	TGTGCCAGCAGTGAAGCGCCCCCTGGCGGGGCTTTCCTGGGGATGAACACTGAAGCTTTCTTT
NA	NA	TRBJ1-1	TRBV15	CATSSIGVNTEAFF	TGTGCCACCAGCAGTATAGGGGTGAACACTGAAGCTTTCTTT
NA	TRBD1	TRBJ1-1	TRBV6-5	CASTSGQGRIAFF	TGTGCCAGCACCTCAGGACAGGGGAGGATTGCTTTCTTT
NA	TRBD1	TRBJ2-2	TRBV9	CASDRANTGELFF	TGTGCCAGCGACAGGGCGAACACCGGGGAGCTGTTTTTT
NA	TRBD1	TRBJ1-4	TRBV2	CASSTQGQSNEKLFF	TGTGCCAGCAGCACCCAGGGACAGTCAAATGAAAAACTGTTTTTT
NA	NA	TRBJ2-2	TRBV30	CAWTRTALNTGELFF	TGTGCCTGGACCCGAACTGCCCTTAACACCGGGGAGCTGTTTTTT
once	NA	TRBJ1-5	TRBV18	CASSQEGGQPQHF	TGTGCCAGCTCACAGGAGGGAGGTCAGCCCCAGCATTTT
NA	NA	TRBJ2-1	TRBV30	CAWSVVASFIRMRKNEQFF	TGTGCCTGGAGTGTAGTAGCTAGCTTCATTCGCATGAGGAAGAATGAGCAGTTCTTC
few	TRBD2	TRBJ2-2	TRBV7-9	CASRPGLAKLSNTGELFF	TGTGCCAGCAGACCGGGACTAGCGAAATTGTCGAACACCGGGGAGCTGTTTTTT
once	NA	TRBJ1-4	TRBV5-1	CASTMGRGTNEKLFF	TGCGCCAGCACGATGGGCAGGGGAACTAATGAAAAACTGTTTTTT
NA	TRBD1	TRBJ2-3	TRBV19	CASSMRQGPDTQYF	TGTGCCAGTAGTATGCGACAGGGTCCAGATACGCAGTATTTT
NA	TRBD1	TRBJ1-5	TRBV2	CASRDRGLNQPQHF	TGTGCCAGCAGGGACAGGGGCCTCAATCAGCCCCAGCATTTT
NA	NA	TRBJ1-5	TRBV5-1	CASSLGAGREPQHF	TGCGCCAGCAGCTTGGGGGCAGGGAGGGAGCCCCAGCATTTT
NA	TRBD2	TRBJ2-1	TRBV30	CAWSPGLAANEQFF	TGTGCCTGGAGTCCGGGACTAGCGGCCAATGAGCAGTTCTTC
NA	NA	TRBJ1-4	TRBV7-2	CASSLGQTSEKLFF	TGTGCCAGCAGCTTAGGACAGACGAGTGAAAAACTGTTTTTT
NA	TRBD1	TRBJ1-5	TRBV6-5	CASSWDRMGNQPQHF	TGTGCCAGCAGCTGGGACAGGATGGGAAATCAGCCCCAGCATTTT
NA	NA	TRBJ2-2	TRBV3-1/TRBV3-2	CASSHSNTGELFF	TGTGCCAGCAGCCACTCGAACACCGGGGAGCTGTTTTTT
NA	NA	TRBJ2-3	TRBV3-1/TRBV3-2	CASSPWGGSTDTQYF	TGTGCCAGCAGCCCTTGGGGCGGTAGCACAGATACGCAGTATTTT
NA	TRBD1	TRBJ2-4	TRBV27	CASSRGGDRGLLNIQYF	TGTGCCAGCAGTCGGGGGGGGGACAGGGGTCTTTTAAACATTCAGTACTTC
NA	TRBD1	TRBJ1-3	TRBV18	CASSPGTGGNTIYF	TGTGCCAGCTCACCCGGGACAGGGGGAAACACCATATATTTT
NA	TRBD2	TRBJ2-2	TRBV3-1/TRBV3-2	CASRGTSDTGELFF	TGTGCCAGCAGGGGGACTAGCGACACCGGGGAGCTGTTTTTT
NA	TRBD1	TRBJ2-1	TRBV30	CAWQKTGGGEQFF	TGTGCCTGGCAAAAGACAGGGGGCGGTGAGCAGTTCTTC
NA	NA	TRBJ1-5	TRBV15	CATEPGGSNQPQHF	TGTGCCACCGAACCAGGAGGGAGCAATCAGCCCCAGCATTTT
once	NA	TRBJ1-4	TRBV2	CASRASFSTNEKLFF	TGTGCCAGCAGGGCAAGTTTCTCAACTAATGAAAAACTGTTTTTT
NA	TRBD1	TRBJ1-1	TRBV12-3/TRBV12-4	CASSTDRGTEAFF	TGTGCCAGCAGTACCGACAGGGGCACTGAAGCTTTCTTT
NA	TRBD1	TRBJ1-4	TRBV2	CASTPTGVGEKLFF	TGTGCCAGCACCCCGACAGGGGTAGGGGAAAAACTGTTTTTT
NA	TRBD1	TRBJ1-2	TRBV4-1	CASSYLITGVNYGYTF	TGCGCCAGCAGCTACCTGATTACAGGGGTGAACTATGGCTACACCTTC
NA	TRBD1	TRBJ1-2	TRBV28	CASRVDRVTTF	TGTGCCAGCAGAGTGGACAGGGTAACCACCTTC
once	TRBD1	TRBJ2-2	TRBV19	CASSGQVITGELFF	TGTGCCAGTAGCGGACAGGTTATCACCGGGGAGCTGTTTTTT
NA	TRBD1	TRBJ2-6	TRBV7-8	CASSGRTGKVLTF	TGTGCCAGCAGCGGGAGGACAGGGAAAGTCCTGACTTTC
NA	NA	TRBJ2-7	TRBV6-5	CASRADLLLEREQYF	TGTGCCAGCAGGGCTGATCTGCTGTTGGAGCGCGAGCAGTACTTC
NA	TRBD1	TRBJ1-1	TRBV7-3	CASSFSGQGEAFF	TGTGCCAGCAGCTTTTCAGGACAGGGGGAAGCTTTCTTT
NA	NA	TRBJ2-1	TRBV9	CASSVVGENYNEQFF	TGTGCCAGCAGCGTAGTAGGGGAAAACTACAATGAGCAGTTCTTC
NA	NA	TRBJ2-7	TRBV9	CASSPRQEPTHEQYF	TGTGCCAGCAGCCCCCGACAGGAACCAACGCACGAGCAGTACTTC
NA	TRBD2	TRBJ2-3	TRBV24-1	CATSEGLAGGLADTQYF	TGTGCCACCAGTGAAGGACTAGCGGGGGGCCTCGCAGATACGCAGTATTTT
NA	NA	TRBJ2-3	TRBV7-9	CASSFLGPIFPDTQYF	TGTGCCAGCAGCTTCCTGGGCCCAATCTTCCCAGATACGCAGTATTTT
NA	TRBD2	TRBJ2-3	TRBV14	CASSQWTSANTQYF	TGTGCCAGCAGCCAATGGACTAGCGCCAATACGCAGTATTTT
NA	NA	TRBJ1-5	TRBV1	CTSSQDPGVRLYSNQPQHF	TGCACCAGCAGCCAAGATCCCGGCGTCAGACTTTATAGCAATCAGCCCCAGCATTTT
NA	NA	TRBJ2-3	TRBV27	CASSPSGGFRTDTQYF	TGTGCCAGCAGCCCTTCAGGAGGTTTCAGAACAGATACGCAGTATTTT